The entry below describes one T cell receptor beta chain. The V gene end was trimmed by 0 bases and the J gene end by 7 bases; junction bases not matched to a gene: 6. CDR3 length: 16 residues. Germline CDR1 reads MGHRA; CDR2 reads YSYEKL. The data stem from a study of blood T cell repertoires in COVID-19. Study-level background: Spain, Italy and the United States supplied samples that represented acute and convalescent COVID-19. Sources were T cells, B-cell-depleted T cells, or PBMCs; the material itself was cDNA or gDNA.

Study processing details: Reference gene primer amplification yielded estimated nucleated cell counts. Sequencing was performed with immunoSEQ multiplex PCR; in TCRdb, only in-frame clones are kept and a portion is missing. V and J calls and clone size follow that table, whereas D and trimming were derived from the DNA. This table has around 200,000 clones, approximately 90% appearing once. Sequencing was performed on peripheral blood. This sequence joins TRBV4-1 and TRBJ2-1; 10 nucleotides match TRBD2. This receptor was taken from a man aged 50 or older with acute or convalescent COVID-19. The CDR3 nucleotides read TGCGCCAGCAGCCAAGAGGGCAGCGGGGGGGCGAATGAGCAGTTCTTC. Translation: CASSQEGSGGANEQFF.